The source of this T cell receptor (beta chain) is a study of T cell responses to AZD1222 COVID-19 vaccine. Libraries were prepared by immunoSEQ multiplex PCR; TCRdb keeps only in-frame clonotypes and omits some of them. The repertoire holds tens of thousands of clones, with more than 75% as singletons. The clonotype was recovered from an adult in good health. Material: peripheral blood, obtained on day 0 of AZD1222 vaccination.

CDR3 sequence: CASSLARTYNSPLHF. For the CDR3, the DNA is TGTGCCAGCAGCTTGGCCCGGACCTATAATTCACCCCTCCACTTT. The V and J genes are TRBV5-4 and TRBJ1-6; D gene uncertain. This CDR3 spans 15 amino acids. Germline-derived CDR1 and CDR2 are SGHNT and YYREEE (reference sequence). The V end was cut by 0 bases, the J end by 2 bases, with 6 bases between.